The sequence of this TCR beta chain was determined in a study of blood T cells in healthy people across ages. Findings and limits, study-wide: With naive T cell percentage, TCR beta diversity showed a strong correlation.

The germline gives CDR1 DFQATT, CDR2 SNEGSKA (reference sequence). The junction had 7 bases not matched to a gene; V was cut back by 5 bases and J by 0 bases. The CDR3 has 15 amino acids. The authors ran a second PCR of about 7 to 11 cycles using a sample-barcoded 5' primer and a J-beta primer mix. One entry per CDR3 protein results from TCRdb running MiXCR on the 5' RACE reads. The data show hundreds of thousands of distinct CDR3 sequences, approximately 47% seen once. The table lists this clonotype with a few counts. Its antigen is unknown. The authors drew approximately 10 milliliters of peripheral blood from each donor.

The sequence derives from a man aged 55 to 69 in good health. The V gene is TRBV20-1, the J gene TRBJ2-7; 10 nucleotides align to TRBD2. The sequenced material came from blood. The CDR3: CSAGGLAGVSYEQYF. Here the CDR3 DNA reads TGCAGTGCTGGGGGCCTAGCGGGGGTCTCCTACGAGCAGTACTTC.